The present T cell receptor (beta chain) was sequenced within a study of OX40 agonist ivuxolimab in advanced cancers. Regarding the research as a whole: Ivuxolimab was an agonistic, fully human IgG2 monoclonal antibody directed against OX40 (CD134), a costimulatory receptor. Intravenous ivuxolimab was administered to patients every 2 weeks at six dose levels: 0.01, 0.1, 0.3, 1.5, 3 and 10 mg/kg. Among the 52 dose-escalation patients, approximately 20 had hepatocellular carcinoma, 15 or so melanoma, 9 renal cell carcinoma and 9 head and neck cancer. In the dose-escalation cohort, 70% to 85% of patients were male, and the mean age was approximately 64 years, with a range of about 23 to 85. Patients were allowed to have had prior anti-PD-1, anti-PD-L1 or anti-CTLA-4 therapy, and about 40% of the dose-escalation patients had been treated with checkpoint inhibitors. Partial responses occurred in three dose-escalation patients: two with cutaneous melanoma and one with hepatocellular carcinoma. Peripheral TCRbeta sequencing aimed to test whether ivuxolimab altered TCR sequence diversity and caused clonal T-cell expansion. The paper describes the monotherapy dose-escalation part (N of about 50 patients) of the phase I trial of ivuxolimab. The study at large found these results: After ivuxolimab, CD8+ T cells had more expanded clones than CD4+ T cells on average. Antigen specificity was not determined for the clonally expanded peripheral T cells. In partial responders in the 0.1-3.0 mg/kg groups, normalized peripheral clonal expansion was found to be among the lowest, especially among CD8+ T cells. Low levels of normalized T-cell clonal expansion were also seen in some nonresponding patients. At doses of 0.1 to 3.0 mg/kg, clonal expansion of both CD4+ and CD8+ T cells in blood was seen between baseline and week 6.

The trial excluded patients who had a history of autoimmune disease or who were on systemic immunosuppression. In every dose cohort, peripheral blood was drawn for TCR sequencing at baseline, cycle 4 day 1, and cycle 7 day 1. Samples came from an open-label, multicenter, first-in-human phase I dose-escalation trial of ivuxolimab. The trial enrolled adults with locally advanced or metastatic head and neck squamous cell, hepatocellular, melanoma or renal cell carcinoma. Before TCR sequencing, CD4+ T cells and CD8+ T cells were sorted from peripheral blood as separate populations. As regards this clone: Its binding antigen is unknown. Per-base qualities were not stored, and no clone one base away is much larger.

At the junction V is shortened by 0 bases and J by 6 bases, with 19 bases in between. CDR1 ENHRY and CDR2 SYGVKD were looked up in the germline V gene. Taken from cysteine to phenylalanine, the CDR3 has 17 residues. Only the CDR3 part of the read is kept: 51 bases, read in frame from the first base. To sequence the TCRbeta CDR3 region, genomic DNA was isolated from the sorted cells. The immunoSEQ Assay was used to sequence the TCRbeta CDR3 regions. As stored in TCRdb, this immuneACCESS dataset retains in-frame rearrangements with V and J assigned. A fraction of the clones does not appear; measured against another copy, unresolved V genes explain less than half of the discrepancy, and the remainder lacks a known reason. The sample yields around 62,000 clones; more than 75% were counted once. The top ten constitute 0.3% to 0.4% of the sample.

The material was CD4+ or CD8+ T cells sorted from blood, obtained in a trial of the OX40 agonist ivuxolimab. The receptor comes from an adult with an advanced solid tumor such as melanoma, head and neck, liver or kidney cancer. The chain couples TRBV10-3 to TRBJ2-3; confidence is insufficient to name the D gene. The CDR3 loop reads CAISESGSPGSWDTQYF. The DNA is TGTGCCATCAGTGAGTCCGGGTCGCCAGGTTCATGGGATACGCAGTATTTT.